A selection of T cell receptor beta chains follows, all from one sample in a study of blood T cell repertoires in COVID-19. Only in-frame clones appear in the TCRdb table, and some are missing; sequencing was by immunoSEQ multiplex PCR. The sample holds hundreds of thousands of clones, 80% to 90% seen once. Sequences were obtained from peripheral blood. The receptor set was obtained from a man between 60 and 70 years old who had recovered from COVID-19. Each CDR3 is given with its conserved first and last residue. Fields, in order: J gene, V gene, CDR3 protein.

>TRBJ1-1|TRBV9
CASSVSWANTEAFF
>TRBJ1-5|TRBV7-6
CASSPRPDRAPYSNQPQHF
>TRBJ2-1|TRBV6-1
CASSEGGSRFYYNEQFF
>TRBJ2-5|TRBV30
CAWSGGTGGAETQYF
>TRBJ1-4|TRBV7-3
CASAPGSTNEKLFF
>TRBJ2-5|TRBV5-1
CASSPGQGRVETQYF
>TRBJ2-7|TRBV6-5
CASSYSVTGIEQYF
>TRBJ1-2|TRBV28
CASIKSGAGYTF
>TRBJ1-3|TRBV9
CASSVSPGSTGNTIYF
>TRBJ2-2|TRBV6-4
CASSASPGTGNTGELFF
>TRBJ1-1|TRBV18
CASSLRTGQLDTEAFF
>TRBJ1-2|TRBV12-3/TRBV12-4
CASSAGLNYGYTF
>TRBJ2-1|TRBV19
CASRIRNALSGSSYNEQFF
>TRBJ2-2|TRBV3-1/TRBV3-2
CASSQVGNTGELFF
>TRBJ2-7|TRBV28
CASSPVFYEQYF
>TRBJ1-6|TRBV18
CASSPSTGGNSPLHF
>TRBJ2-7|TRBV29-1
CSAGGRYYEQYF
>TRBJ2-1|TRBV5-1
CASSLEAGPYNEQFF
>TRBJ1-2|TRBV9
CASSAGVGYGYTF
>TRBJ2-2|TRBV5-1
CASSLGTSGVNTGELFF
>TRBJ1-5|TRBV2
CASSDSLSGAGDQPQHF
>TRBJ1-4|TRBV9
CASSPRTGGSTNEKLFF
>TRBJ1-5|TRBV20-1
CSASLANQPQHF
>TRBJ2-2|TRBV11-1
CASSLDHRNTGELFF
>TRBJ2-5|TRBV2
CASSVPSGGETQYF
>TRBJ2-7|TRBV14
CASSQRQGWEYF